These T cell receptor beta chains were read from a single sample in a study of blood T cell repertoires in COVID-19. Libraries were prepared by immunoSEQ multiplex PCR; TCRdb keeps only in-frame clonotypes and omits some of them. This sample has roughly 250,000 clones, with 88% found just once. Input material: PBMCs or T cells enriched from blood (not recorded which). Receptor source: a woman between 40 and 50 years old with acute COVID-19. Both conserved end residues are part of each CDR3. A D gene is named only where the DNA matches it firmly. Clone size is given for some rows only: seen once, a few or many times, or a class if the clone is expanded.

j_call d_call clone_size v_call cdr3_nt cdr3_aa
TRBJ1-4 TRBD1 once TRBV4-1 TGCGCCAGCAGCATCGGACAGGGGCCAACTAATGAAAAACTGTTTTTT CASSIGQGPTNEKLFF
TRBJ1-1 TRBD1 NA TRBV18 TGTGCCAGCTCACCAACGACAGGGGTAATGAACACTGAAGCTTTCTTT CASSPTTGVMNTEAFF
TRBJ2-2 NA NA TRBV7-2 TGTGCCAGCAGCTTAGGCTTGCGGGAAAACACCGGGGAGCTGTTTTTT CASSLGLRENTGELFF
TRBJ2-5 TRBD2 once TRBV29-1 TGCAGCGTGGGTGGGGGGGGAGAGACCCAGTACTTC CSVGGGGETQYF
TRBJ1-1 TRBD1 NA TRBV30 TGTGCCTGGAGGTGGGGACAGGGGGCTACTGAAGCTTTCTTT CAWRWGQGATEAFF
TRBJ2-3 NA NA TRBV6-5 TGTGCCAGCAGTTGGGCTGTGAGCACAGATACGCAGTATTTT CASSWAVSTDTQYF
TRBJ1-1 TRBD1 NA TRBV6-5 TGTGCCAGCAGACCAGGGACAGGGAACACTGAAGCTTTCTTT CASRPGTGNTEAFF
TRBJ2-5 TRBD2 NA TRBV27 TGTGCCAGCAGTTTATCGGGGCTAGCGGGAGAGACCCAGTACTTC CASSLSGLAGETQYF
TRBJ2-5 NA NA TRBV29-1 TGCAGCGTTCGAAACCAGGGAGAGACCCAGTACTTC CSVRNQGETQYF
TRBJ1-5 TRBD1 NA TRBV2 TGTGCCAGTGGGGGGACAGGGGCGAATTATAGCAATCAGCCCCAGCATTTT CASGGTGANYSNQPQHF
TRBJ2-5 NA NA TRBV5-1 TGCGCCAGCAGCTTGGCTCAGGTTGAAGAGACCCAGTACTTC CASSLAQVEETQYF
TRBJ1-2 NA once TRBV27 TGTGCCAGCACCTCCCCTCAAACAGGGGGCTACACCTTC CASTSPQTGGYTF
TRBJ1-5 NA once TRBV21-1 TGTGCCAGCAGCCTGACAGGGGAGAATCAGCCCCAGCATTTT CASSLTGENQPQHF
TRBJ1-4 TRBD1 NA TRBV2 TGTGCCAGCAGTCTAAGGGGGACAGGGGTTAAAAAACTGTTTTTT CASSLRGTGVKKLFF
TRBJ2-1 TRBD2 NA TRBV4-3 TGCGCCAGCAGCCAAGAGAGCCTAGCGGGGGCCTACAATGAGCAGTTCTTC CASSQESLAGAYNEQFF
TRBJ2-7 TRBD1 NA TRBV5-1 TGCGCCAGCAGCTTGGGATTCCAGACAGGGGGAGGGTCCTACGAGCAGTACTTC CASSLGFQTGGGSYEQYF
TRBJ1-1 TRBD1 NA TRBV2 TGTGCCAGCAGTGAACAAGGGGGCTTCACTGAAGCTTTCTTT CASSEQGGFTEAFF
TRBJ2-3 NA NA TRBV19 TGTGCCAGTAGGGCAGGGGCGGGAGCGTTTGATACGCAGTATTTT CASRAGAGAFDTQYF
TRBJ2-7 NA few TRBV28 TGTGCCAGCAGCTCCGGCAGGATGTCCGAGCAGTACTTC CASSSGRMSEQYF
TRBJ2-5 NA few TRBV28 TGTGCCAGCAGTCCCATGAGACAGGTCCAGTACTTC CASSPMRQVQYF
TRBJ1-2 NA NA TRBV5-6 TGTGCCAGCAGCTTAGGAGGAAGGGGGTTGGATGGCTACACCTTC CASSLGGRGLDGYTF
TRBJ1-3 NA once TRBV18 TGTGCCAGCTCACCTTTCGTCAGCTCTGGAAACACCATATATTTT CASSPFVSSGNTIYF
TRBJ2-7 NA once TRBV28 TGTGCCAGCAGTCCGCCGGACAGACTCTACGAGCAGTACTTC CASSPPDRLYEQYF
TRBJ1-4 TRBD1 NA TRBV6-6 TGTGCCAGCAGACGACAGGGTGGGGAAAAACTGTTTTTT CASRRQGGEKLFF
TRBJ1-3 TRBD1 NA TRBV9 TGTGCCAGCAGCGCTAGGGGGACAGGGACACCAGGAAACACCATATATTTT CASSARGTGTPGNTIYF
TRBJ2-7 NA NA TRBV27 TGTGCCAGCAAACCGGGACACCTTACCCCCTACGAGCAGTACTTC CASKPGHLTPYEQYF
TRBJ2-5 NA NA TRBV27 TGTGCCAGCAGTTTAGCGGGCTGGACCGAGACCCAGTACTTC CASSLAGWTETQYF
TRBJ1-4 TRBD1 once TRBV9 TGTGCCAGCAACGCCGTGGGACAGGGTAATGAAAAACTGTTTTTT CASNAVGQGNEKLFF
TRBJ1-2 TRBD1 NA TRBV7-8 TGTGCCAGCAGCTTAGACTCGGGACAGAGCCTTGACTTGAACTATGGCTACACCTTC CASSLDSGQSLDLNYGYTF
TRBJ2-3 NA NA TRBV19 TGTGCCAGTAGTAGAGGGACAATCGTCACAGATACGCAGTATTTT CASSRGTIVTDTQYF
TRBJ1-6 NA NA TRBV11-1 TGTGCCAGCAGCTTAGCGGGGAGGATTTCACCCCTCCACTTT CASSLAGRISPLHF
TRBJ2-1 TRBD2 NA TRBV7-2 TGTGCCAGCAGCAGGACTAGCGGGAGATATGAGCAGTTCTTC CASSRTSGRYEQFF
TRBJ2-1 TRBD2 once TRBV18 TGTGCCAGCTCCACGGGACTAGCGCCCTACAATGAGCAGTTCTTC CASSTGLAPYNEQFF
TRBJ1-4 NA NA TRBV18 TGTGCCAGTTCCGGAGTCAGCAATGAAAAACTGTTTTTT CASSGVSNEKLFF
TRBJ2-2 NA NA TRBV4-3 TGCGCCAGCAGCCAAAAACCCTACCTCGGGGATAAACCCGGGGAGCTGTTTTTT CASSQKPYLGDKPGELFF
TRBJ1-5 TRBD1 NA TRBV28 TGTGCCAGCAGTTCAGGACAGGGGGATCAGCCCCAGCATTTT CASSSGQGDQPQHF
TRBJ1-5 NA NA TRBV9 TGTGCCAGCAGCGTAGGAGACAATAGGTGGCCCCAGCATTTT CASSVGDNRWPQHF
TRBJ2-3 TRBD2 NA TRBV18 TGTGCCAGCTCCCGCAGACTAGCGGGAGGTTGGACAGATACGCAGTATTTT CASSRRLAGGWTDTQYF
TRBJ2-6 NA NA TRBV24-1 TGTGCCACCAGTGACATCTCTGGGGCCAACGTCCTGACTTTC CATSDISGANVLTF
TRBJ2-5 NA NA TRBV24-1 TGTGCCACCAGTGACGCGACAGGGACTCAAGAGACCCAGTACTTC CATSDATGTQETQYF
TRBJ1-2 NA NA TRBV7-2 TGTGCCAGCAGTCCACACAGGGAGAAGTTCTATGGCTACACCTTC CASSPHREKFYGYTF
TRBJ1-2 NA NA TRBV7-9 TGTGCCAGCAGCTTAGTGGCGGGTCTCGGCTATGGCTACACCTTC CASSLVAGLGYGYTF
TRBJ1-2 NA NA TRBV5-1 TGCGCCAGCAGCTTCAACCGGGACTCTGGGTCCTATGGCTACACCTTC CASSFNRDSGSYGYTF
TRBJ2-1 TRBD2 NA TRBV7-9 TGTGCCAGCAGCTCCTGGGGTGCGGGAGCCGTTGATGAGCAGTTCTTC CASSSWGAGAVDEQFF
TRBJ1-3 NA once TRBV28 TGTGCCAGCAGTACGGTTTGGGGGGTCGGCTCTGGAAACACCATATATTTT CASSTVWGVGSGNTIYF
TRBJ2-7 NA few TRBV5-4 TGTGCCAGCAGCAAATCCCTCCCCAGCGGATCCTACGAGCAGTACTTC CASSKSLPSGSYEQYF
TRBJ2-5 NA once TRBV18 TGTGCCAGCTCCCGAACCCGACAGCCCCAAGAGACCCAGTACTTC CASSRTRQPQETQYF
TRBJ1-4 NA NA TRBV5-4 TGTGCCAGCAGCTCCGGGTCTTCTCCTAATGAAAAACTGTTTTTT CASSSGSSPNEKLFF
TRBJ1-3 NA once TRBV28 TGTGCCAGCAGTTTAGAGAGCTCTGGAAACACCATATATTTT CASSLESSGNTIYF
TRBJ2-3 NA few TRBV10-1 TGCGCCAGCTCCCATAGCACAGATACGCAGTATTTT CASSHSTDTQYF
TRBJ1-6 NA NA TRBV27 TGTGCCAGCAGTTTAGGACAGATGAATTCACCCCTCCACTTT CASSLGQMNSPLHF
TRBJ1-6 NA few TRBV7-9 TGTGCCAGCAGGGGCCTCTATAATTCACCCCTCCACTTT CASRGLYNSPLHF
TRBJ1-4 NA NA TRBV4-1 TGCGCCAGCAGCCAAGGACAGCTTGCAACTAATGAAAAACTGTTTTTT CASSQGQLATNEKLFF
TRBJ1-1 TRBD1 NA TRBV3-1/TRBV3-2 TGTGCCAGCAGCACGACAGGGGTCACTGAAGCTTTCTTT CASSTTGVTEAFF
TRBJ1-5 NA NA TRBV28 TGTGCCAGCAGTCTACAGGGAAGTAGCAATCAGCCCCAGCATTTT CASSLQGSSNQPQHF